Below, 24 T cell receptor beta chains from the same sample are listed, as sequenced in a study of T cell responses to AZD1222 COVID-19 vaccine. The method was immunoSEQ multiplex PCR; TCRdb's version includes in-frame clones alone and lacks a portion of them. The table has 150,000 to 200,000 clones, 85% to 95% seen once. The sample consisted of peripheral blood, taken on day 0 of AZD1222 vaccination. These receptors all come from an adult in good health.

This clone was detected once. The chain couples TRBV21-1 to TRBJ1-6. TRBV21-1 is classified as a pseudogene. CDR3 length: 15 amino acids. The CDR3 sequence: CASSKRGTYNSPLHF. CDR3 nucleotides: TGTGCCAGCAGCAAACGGGGGACATATAATTCACCCCTCCACTTT.

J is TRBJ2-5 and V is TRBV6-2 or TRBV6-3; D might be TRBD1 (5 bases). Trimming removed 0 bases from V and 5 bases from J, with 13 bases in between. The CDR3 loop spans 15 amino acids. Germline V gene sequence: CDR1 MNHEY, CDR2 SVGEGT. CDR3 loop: CASSYSATDLETQYF. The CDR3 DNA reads TGTGCCAGCAGTTACTCAGCGACAGATCTCGAGACCCAGTACTTC.

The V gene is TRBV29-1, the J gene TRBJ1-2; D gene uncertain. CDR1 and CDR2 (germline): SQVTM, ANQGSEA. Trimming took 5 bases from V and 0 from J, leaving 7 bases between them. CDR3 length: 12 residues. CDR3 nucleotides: TGCAGCGTTTCGGATACTAACTATGGCTACACCTTC. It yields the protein CSVSDTNYGYTF. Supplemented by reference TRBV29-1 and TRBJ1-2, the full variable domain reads SAVISQKPSRDICQRGTSLTIQCQVDSQVTMMFWYRQQPGQSLTLIATANQGSEATYESGFVIDKFPISRPNLTFSTLTVSNMSPEDSSIYLCSVSDTNYGYTFGSGTRLTVV.

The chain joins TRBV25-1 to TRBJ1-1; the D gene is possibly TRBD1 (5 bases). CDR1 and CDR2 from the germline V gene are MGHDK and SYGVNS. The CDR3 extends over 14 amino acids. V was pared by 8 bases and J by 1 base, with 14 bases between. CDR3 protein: CASGATGTNTEAFF. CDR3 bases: TGTGCCAGCGGAGCCACCGGGACGAACACTGAAGCTTTCTTT.

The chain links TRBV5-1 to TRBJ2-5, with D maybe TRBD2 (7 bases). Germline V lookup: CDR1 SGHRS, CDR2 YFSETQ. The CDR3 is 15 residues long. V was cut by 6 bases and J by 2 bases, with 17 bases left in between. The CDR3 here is CASKVRGGSQETQYF. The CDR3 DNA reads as TGCGCCAGCAAAGTAAGGGGGGGCTCTCAAGAGACCCAGTACTTC.

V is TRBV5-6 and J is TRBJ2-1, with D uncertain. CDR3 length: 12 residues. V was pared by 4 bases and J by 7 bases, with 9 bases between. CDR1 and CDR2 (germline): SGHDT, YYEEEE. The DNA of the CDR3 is TGTGCCAGCAGCCAGGACCGTAATGAGCAGTTCTTC. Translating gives CASSQDRNEQFF.

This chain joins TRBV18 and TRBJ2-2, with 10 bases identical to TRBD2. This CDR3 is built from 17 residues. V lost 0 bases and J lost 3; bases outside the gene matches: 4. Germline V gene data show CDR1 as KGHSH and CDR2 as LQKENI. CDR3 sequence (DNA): TGTGCCAGCTCACCACCCTCTAGCGGGGGTGACACCGGGGAGCTGTTTTTT. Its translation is CASSPPSSGGDTGELFF.

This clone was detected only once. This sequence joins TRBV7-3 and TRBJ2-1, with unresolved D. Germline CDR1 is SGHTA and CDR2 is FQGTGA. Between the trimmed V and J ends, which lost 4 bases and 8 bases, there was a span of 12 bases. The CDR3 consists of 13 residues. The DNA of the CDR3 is TGTGCCAGCAGCTCTACGTTTGGGTATGAGCAGTTCTTC. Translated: CASSSTFGYEQFF.

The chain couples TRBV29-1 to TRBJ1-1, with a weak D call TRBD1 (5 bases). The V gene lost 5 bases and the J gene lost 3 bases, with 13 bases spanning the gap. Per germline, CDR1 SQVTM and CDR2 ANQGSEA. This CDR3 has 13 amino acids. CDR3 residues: CSVRQGGDTEAFF. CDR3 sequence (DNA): TGCAGCGTTCGGCAGGGTGGGGACACTGAAGCTTTCTTT.

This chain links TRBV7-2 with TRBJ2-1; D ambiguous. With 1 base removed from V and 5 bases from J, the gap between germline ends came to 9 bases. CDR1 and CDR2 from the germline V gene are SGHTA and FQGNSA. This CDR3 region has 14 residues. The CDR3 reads CASSLGKGHNEQFF. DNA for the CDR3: TGTGCCAGCAGCTTAGGCAAGGGCCACAATGAGCAGTTCTTC.

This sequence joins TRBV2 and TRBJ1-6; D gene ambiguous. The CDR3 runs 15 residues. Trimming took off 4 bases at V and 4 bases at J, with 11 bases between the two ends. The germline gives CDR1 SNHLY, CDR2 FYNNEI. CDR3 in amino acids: CASSGTAEYNSPLHF. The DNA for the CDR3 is TGTGCCAGCAGTGGGACTGCCGAGTATAATTCACCCCTCCACTTT.

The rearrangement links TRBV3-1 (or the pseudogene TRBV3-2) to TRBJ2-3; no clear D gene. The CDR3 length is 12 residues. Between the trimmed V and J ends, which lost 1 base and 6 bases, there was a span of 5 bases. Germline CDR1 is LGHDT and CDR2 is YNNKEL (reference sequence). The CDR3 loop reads CASSQVRDTQYF. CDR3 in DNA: TGTGCCAGCAGCCAAGTTCGGGATACGCAGTATTTT.

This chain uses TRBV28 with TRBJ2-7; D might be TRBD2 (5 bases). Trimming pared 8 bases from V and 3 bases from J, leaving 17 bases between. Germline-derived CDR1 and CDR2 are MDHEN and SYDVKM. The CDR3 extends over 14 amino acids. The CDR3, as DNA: TGTGCCAGCTACGGTGGGTCGGGAAACTACGAGCAGTACTTC. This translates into CASYGGSGNYEQYF.

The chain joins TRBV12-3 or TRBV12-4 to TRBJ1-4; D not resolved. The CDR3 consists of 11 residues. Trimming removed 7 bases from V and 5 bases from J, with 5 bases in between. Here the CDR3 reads CASTINEKLFF. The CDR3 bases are TGTGCCAGCACCATAAATGAAAAACTGTTTTTT.

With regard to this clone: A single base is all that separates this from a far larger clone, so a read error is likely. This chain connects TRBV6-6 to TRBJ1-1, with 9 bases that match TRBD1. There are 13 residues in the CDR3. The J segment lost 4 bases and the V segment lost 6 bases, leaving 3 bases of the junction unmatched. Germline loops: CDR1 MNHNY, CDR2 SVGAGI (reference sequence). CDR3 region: CASSPTGGTEAFF. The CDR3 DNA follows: TGTGCCAGCAGCCCGACAGGGGGCACTGAAGCTTTCTTT.

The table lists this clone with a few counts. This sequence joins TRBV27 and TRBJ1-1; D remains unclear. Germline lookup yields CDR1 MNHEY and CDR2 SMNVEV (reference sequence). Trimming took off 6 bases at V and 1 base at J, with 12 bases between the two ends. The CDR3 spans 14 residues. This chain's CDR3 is CASRQDLKNTEAFF. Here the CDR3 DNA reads TGTGCCAGCAGGCAGGACCTAAAGAACACTGAAGCTTTCTTT.

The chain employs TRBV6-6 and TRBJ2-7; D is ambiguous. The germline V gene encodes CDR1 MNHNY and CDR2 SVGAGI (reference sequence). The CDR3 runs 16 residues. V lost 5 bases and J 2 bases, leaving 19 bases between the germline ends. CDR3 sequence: CASSPSDPSRAYEQYF. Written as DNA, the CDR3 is TGTGCCAGCAGTCCGTCGGACCCATCTCGGGCCTACGAGCAGTACTTC.

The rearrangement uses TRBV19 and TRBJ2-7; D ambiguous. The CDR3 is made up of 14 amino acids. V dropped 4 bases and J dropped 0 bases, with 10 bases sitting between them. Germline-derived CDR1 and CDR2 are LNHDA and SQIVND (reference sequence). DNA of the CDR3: TGTGCCAGTAGTACTTGGAAGAGCTCCTACGAGCAGTACTTC. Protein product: CASSTWKSSYEQYF.

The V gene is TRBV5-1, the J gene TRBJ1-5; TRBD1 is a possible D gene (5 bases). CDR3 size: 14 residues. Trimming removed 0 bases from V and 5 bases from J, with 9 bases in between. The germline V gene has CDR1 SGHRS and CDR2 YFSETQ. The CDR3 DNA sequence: TGCGCCAGCAGCTTGGGGGGGAAGGATCAGCCCCAGCATTTT. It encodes CASSLGGKDQPQHF.

For the CDR3, the DNA is TGTGCCAGCAGCGCAGACGGATCTAACTATGGCTACACCTTC. Translating it yields CASSADGSNYGYTF. The chain carries TRBV11-1 and TRBJ1-2; D not certain. The germline V and J ends were trimmed by 5 bases and 0 bases, with 10 bases remaining between them. This CDR3 is 14 amino acids long. Per the germline V gene, CDR1 is SGHAT and CDR2 is FQDESV (reference sequence).

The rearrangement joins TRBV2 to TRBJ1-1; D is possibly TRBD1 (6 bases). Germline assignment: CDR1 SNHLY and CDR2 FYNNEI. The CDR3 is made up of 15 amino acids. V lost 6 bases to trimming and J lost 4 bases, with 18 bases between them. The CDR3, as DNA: TGTGCCAGCAGAGTAGACTCAGGGGTTACCACTGAAGCTTTCTTT. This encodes CASRVDSGVTTEAFF.

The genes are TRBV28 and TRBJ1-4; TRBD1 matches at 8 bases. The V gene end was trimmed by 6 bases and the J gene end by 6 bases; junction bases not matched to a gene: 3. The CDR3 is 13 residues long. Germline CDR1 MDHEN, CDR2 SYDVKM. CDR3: CASSLGQDEKLFF. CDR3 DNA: TGTGCCAGCAGCCTGGGACAGGATGAAAAACTGTTTTTT.

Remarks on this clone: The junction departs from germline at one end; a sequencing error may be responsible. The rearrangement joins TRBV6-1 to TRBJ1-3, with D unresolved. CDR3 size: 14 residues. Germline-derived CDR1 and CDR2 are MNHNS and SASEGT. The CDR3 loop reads CASGDPDSGNTIYF. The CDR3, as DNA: TGTGCCAGCGGTGACCCAGACTCTGGAAACACCATATATTTT.

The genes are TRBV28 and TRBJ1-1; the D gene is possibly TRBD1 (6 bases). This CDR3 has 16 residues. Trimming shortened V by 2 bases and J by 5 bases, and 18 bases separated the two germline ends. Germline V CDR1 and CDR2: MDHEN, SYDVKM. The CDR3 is CASSLNPSGVGTEAFF. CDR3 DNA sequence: TGTGCCAGCAGTTTAAACCCCTCAGGGGTGGGAACTGAAGCTTTCTTT.